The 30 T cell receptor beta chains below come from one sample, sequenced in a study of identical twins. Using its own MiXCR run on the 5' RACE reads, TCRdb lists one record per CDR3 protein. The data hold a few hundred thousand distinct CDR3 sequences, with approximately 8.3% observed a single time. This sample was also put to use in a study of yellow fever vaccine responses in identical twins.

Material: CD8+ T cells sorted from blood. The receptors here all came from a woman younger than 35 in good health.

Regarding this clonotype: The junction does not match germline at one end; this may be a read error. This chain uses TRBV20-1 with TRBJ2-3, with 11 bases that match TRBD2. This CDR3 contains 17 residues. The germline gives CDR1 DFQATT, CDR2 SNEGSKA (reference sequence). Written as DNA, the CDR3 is TGCTGTGCTCCCTTCCCGACTAGCGGGGCTTACACAGATACGCAGTATTTT. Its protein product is CCAPFPTSGAYTDTQYF.

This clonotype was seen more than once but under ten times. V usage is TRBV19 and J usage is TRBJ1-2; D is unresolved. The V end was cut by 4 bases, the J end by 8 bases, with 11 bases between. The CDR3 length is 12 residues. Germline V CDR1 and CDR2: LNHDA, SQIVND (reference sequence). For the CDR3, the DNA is TGTGCCAGTAGTACCGGGAGCTTGGGCTACACCTTC. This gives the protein CASSTGSLGYTF.

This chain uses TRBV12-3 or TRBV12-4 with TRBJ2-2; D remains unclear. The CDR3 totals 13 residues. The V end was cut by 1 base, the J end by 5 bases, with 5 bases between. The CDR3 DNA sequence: TGTGCCAGCAGTTTAGTTTGGACCGGGGAGCTGTTTTTT. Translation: CASSLVWTGELFF.

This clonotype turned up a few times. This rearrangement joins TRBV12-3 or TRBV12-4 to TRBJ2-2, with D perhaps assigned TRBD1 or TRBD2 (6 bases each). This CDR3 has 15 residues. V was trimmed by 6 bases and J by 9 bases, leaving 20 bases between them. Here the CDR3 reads CASSPGMGGSRELFF. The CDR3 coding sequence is TGTGCCAGCAGCCCTGGGATGGGGGGCAGTCGGGAGCTGTTTTTT.

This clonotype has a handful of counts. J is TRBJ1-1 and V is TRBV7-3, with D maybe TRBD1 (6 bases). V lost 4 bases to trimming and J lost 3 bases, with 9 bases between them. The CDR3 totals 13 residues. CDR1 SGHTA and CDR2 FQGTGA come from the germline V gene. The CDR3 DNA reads TGTGCCAGCAGCTCGGACAGATACACTGAAGCTTTCTTT. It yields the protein CASSSDRYTEAFF.

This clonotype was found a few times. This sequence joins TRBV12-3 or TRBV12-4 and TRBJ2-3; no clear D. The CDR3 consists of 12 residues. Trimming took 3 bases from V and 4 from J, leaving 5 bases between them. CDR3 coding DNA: TGTGCCAGCAGTTTTAGTGCAGATACGCAGTATTTT. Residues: CASSFSADTQYF.

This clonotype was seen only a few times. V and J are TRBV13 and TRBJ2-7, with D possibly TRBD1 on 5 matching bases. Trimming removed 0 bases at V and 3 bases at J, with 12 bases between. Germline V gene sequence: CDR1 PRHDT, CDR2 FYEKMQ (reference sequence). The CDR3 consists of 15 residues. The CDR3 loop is CASSLGTGTDYEQYF. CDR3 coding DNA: TGTGCCAGCAGCTTAGGTACAGGAACCGACTACGAGCAGTACTTC.

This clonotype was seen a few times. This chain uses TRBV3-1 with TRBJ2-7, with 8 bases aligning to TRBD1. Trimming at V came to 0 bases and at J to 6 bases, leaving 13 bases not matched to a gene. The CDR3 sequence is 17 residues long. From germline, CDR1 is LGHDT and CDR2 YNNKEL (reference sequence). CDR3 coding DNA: TGTGCCAGCAGCCAAGACAGAGGGACAGGCCCCGTGGGCGAGCAGTACTTC. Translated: CASSQDRGTGPVGEQYF.

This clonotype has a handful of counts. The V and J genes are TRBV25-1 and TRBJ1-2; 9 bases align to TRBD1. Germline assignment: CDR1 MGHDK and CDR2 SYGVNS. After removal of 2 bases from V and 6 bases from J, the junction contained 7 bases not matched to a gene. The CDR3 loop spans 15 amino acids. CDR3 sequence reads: CASSERRQGVDGYTF. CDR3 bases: TGTGCCAGCAGTGAACGTCGACAGGGGGTAGATGGCTACACCTTC.

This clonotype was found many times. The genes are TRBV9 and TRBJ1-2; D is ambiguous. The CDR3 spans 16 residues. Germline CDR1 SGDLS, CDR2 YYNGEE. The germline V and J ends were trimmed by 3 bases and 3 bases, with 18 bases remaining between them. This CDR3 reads CASSGTSSWRDYGYTF. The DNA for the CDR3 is TGTGCCAGCAGCGGAACCTCCTCTTGGAGGGACTATGGCTACACCTTC.

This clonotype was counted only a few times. The CDR3 loop is CSARVSGFSSYNEQFF. In DNA form, the CDR3 reads TGCAGTGCTAGGGTAAGCGGCTTCAGCTCCTACAATGAGCAGTTCTTC. The rearrangement joins TRBV20-1 to TRBJ2-1; maybe TRBD2 (5 bases). The CDR3 is made up of 16 amino acids. With 3 bases removed from V and 0 bases from J, the gap between germline ends came to 15 bases. The V gene's germline CDR1 is DFQATT and CDR2 SNEGSKA (reference sequence).

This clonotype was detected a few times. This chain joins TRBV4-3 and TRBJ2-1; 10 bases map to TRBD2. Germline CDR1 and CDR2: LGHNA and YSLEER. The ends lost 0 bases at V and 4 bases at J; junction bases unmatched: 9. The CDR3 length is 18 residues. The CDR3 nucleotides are TGCGCCAGCAGCCAAGACGGGTTAGCGGGAGGCGGGTACAATGAGCAGTTCTTC. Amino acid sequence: CASSQDGLAGGGYNEQFF.

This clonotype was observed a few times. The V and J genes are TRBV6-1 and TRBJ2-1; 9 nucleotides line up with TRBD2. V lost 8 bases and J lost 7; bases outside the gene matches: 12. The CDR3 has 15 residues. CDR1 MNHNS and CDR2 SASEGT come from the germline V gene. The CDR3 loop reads CASSVRGGALNEQFF. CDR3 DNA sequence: TGTGCCAGCTCCGTCCGCGGGGGGGCCCTAAATGAGCAGTTCTTC.

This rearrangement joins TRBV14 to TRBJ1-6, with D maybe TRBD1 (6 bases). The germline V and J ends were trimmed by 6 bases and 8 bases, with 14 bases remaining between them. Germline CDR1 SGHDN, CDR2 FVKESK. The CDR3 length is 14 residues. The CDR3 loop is CASRFGQTDSPLHF. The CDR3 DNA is TGTGCCAGCAGGTTCGGACAGACAGATTCACCCCTCCACTTT.

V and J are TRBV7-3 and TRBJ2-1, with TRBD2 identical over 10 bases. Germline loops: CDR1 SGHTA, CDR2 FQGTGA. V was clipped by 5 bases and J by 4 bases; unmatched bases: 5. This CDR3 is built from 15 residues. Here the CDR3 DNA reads TGTGCCAGCAGCGCAAGCGGGGGGGAATACAATGAGCAGTTCTTC. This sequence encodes CASSASGGEYNEQFF. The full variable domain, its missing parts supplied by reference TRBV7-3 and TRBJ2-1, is GAGVSQTPSNKVTEKGKYVELRCDPISGHTALYWYRQSLGQGPEFLIYFQGTGAADDSGLPNDRFFAVRPEGSVSTLKIQRTERGDSAVYLCASSASGGEYNEQFFGPGTRLTVL.

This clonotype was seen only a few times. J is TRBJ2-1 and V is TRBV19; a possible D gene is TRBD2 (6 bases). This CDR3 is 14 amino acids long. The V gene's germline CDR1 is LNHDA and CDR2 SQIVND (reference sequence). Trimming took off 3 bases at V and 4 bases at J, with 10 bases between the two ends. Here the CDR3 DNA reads TGTGCCAGTAGTATGGAGGGAGGATACAATGAGCAGTTCTTC. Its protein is CASSMEGGYNEQFF.

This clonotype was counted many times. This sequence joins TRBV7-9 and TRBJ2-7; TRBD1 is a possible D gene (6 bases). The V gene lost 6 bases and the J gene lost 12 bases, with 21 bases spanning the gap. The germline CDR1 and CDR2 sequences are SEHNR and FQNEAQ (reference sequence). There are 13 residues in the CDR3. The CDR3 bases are TGTGCCAGCAGGGGGGCCGTACCAGATTCGGTGTACTTC. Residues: CASRGAVPDSVYF.

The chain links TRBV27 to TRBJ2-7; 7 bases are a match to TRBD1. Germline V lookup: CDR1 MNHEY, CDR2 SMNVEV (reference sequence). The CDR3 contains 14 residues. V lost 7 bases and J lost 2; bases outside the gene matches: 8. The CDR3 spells CASTETGLTYEQYF. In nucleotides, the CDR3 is TGTGCCAGCACGGAGACAGGGCTAACCTACGAGCAGTACTTC.

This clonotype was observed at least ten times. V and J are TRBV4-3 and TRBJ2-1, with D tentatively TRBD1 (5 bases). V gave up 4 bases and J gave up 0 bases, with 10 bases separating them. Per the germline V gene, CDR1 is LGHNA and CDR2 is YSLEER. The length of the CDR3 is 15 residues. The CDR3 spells CASSPGIASYNEQFF. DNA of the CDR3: TGCGCCAGCAGCCCAGGGATAGCCTCCTACAATGAGCAGTTCTTC.

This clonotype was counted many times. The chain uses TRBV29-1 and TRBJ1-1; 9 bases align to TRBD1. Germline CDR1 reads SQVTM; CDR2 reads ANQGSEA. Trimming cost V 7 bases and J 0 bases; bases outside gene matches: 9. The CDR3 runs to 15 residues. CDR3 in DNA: TGCAGCGCGGTAAAACAGGGGGCCATGAACACTGAAGCTTTCTTT. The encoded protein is CSAVKQGAMNTEAFF.

The CDR3 bases are TGTGCCAGCAGTTACTCGAGGCATGGGGGCACAGATACGCAGTATTTT. This sequence encodes CASSYSRHGGTDTQYF. The chain is built from TRBV6-5 and TRBJ2-3; no firm D call. Trimming pared 0 bases from V and 1 base from J, leaving 11 bases between. In germline, CDR1 is MNHEY, CDR2 SVGAGI. CDR3 length: 16 residues.

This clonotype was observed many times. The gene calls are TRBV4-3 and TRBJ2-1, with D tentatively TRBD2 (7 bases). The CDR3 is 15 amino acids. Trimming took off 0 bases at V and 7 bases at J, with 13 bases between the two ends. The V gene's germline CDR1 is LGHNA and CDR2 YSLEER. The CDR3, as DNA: TGCGCCAGCAGCCAAGATAAGGGGGGAGGGAATGAGCAGTTCTTC. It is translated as CASSQDKGGGNEQFF.

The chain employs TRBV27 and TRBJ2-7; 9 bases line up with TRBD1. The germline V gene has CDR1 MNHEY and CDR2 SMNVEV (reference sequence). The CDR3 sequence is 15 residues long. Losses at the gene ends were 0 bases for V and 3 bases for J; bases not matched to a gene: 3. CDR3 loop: CASSLSGQGYYEQYF. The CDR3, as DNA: TGTGCCAGCAGTTTATCGGGACAGGGCTACTACGAGCAGTACTTC.

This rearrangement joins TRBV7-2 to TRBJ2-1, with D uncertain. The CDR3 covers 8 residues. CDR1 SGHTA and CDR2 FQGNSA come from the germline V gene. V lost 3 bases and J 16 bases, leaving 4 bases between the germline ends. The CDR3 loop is CASSFFFF. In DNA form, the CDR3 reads TGTGCCAGCAGCTTCTTCTTCTTC.

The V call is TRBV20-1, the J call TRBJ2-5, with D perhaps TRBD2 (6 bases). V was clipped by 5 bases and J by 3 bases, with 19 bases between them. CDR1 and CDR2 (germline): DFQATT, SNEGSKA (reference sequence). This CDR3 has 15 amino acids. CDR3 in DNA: TGCAGTGCTTGGCCGGACTATATTCTCAAAGAGACCCAGTACTTC. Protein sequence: CSAWPDYILKETQYF.

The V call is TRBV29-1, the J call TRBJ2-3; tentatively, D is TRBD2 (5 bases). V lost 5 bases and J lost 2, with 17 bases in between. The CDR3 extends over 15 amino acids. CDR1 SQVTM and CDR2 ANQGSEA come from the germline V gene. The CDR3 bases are TGCAGCGTTAACCTTCATCCGGGGATCACAGATACGCAGTATTTT. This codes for CSVNLHPGITDTQYF.

The CDR3 protein is CASSQDRDLGADTQYF. The CDR3 region has the DNA TGCGCCAGCAGCCAAGATAGGGACCTGGGCGCAGATACGCAGTATTTT. The chain links TRBV4-3 to TRBJ2-3, with D possibly being TRBD1 or TRBD2 (5 bases each). The CDR3 runs 16 residues. Trimming stripped 0 bases from V and 4 bases from J, with 14 bases between. The germline CDR1 and CDR2 sequences are LGHNA and YSLEER.

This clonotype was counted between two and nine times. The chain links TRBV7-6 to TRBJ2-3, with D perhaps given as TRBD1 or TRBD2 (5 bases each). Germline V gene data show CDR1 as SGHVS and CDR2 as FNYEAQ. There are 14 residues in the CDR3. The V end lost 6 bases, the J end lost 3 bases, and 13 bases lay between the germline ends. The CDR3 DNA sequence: TGTGCCAGCAGTCACCGGGACGCTACAGATACGCAGTATTTT. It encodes CASSHRDATDTQYF.

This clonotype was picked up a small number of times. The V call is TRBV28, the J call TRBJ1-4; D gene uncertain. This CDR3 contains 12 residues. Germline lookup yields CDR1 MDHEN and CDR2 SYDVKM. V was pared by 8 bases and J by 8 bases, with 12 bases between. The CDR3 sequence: CASAPWAEKLFF. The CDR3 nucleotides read TGTGCCAGCGCGCCTTGGGCGGAAAAACTGTTTTTT.

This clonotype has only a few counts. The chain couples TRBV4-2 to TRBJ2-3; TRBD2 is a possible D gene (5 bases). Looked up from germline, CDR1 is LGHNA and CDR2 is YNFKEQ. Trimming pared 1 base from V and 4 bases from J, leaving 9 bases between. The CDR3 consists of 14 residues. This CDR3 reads CASSQGYSADTQYF. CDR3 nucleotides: TGTGCCAGCAGCCAAGGTTATAGCGCAGATACGCAGTATTTT.